Reported below is one T cell receptor beta chain. This record belongs to a study of blood T cell repertoires in COVID-19. Study details: The United States, Italy and Spain were the sources of the acute and convalescent COVID-19 samples. Sample material is recorded as cDNA or gDNA derived from T cells, B-cell-depleted T cells, or PBMCs.

Followed over time, Seattle patients had been enrolled while infection was active. Germline loops: CDR1 SGHRS, CDR2 YFSETQ. This CDR3 is built from 14 residues. V lost 4 bases to trimming and J lost 7 bases; unmatched junction nucleotides: 6. Sequencing was performed with immunoSEQ multiplex PCR; in TCRdb, only in-frame clones are kept and a portion is missing. The repertoire holds 390,000 or so clones, with approximately 87% as singletons. What was sequenced was peripheral blood. The V call is TRBV5-1, the J call TRBJ1-5, with TRBD1 identical over 9 bases. This TCR was recovered from a woman aged 30 to 39 with COVID-19, enrolled during active disease. CDR3 amino acids: CASSPRTGEQPQHF. The CDR3 DNA reads as TGCGCCAGCAGCCCAAGGACAGGGGAGCAGCCCCAGCATTTT.